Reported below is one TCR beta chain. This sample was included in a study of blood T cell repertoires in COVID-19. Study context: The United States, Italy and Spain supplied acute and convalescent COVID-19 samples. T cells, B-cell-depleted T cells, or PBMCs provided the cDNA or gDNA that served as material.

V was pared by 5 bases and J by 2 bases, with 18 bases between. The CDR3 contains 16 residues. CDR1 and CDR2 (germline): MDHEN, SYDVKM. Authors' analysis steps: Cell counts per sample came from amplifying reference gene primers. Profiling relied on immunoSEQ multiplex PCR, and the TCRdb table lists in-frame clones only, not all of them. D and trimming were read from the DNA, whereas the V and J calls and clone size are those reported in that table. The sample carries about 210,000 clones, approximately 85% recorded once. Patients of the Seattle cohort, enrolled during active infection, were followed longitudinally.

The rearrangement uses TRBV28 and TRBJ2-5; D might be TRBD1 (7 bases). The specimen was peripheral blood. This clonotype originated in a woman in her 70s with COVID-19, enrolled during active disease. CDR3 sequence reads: CASSKQGRTKQETQYF. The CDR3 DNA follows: TGTGCCAGCAGTAAACAGGGGAGGACAAAACAAGAGACCCAGTACTTC.